This T cell receptor beta chain came from a study of T cell responses to AZD1222 COVID-19 vaccine. Here immunoSEQ multiplex PCR was the method, and the copy in TCRdb shows in-frame clones only, minus some. This table holds approximately 160,000 clones, about 90% found once. CDR3 length: 16 amino acids. The germline gives CDR1 LNHDA, CDR2 SQIVND (reference sequence). Trimming took off 6 bases at V and 1 base at J, with 18 bases between the two ends. The sequence was collected from an adult in good health. This specimen was peripheral blood, taken on day 0 of AZD1222 vaccination. The gene calls are TRBV19 and TRBJ1-1; D is possibly TRBD1 (5 bases). CDR3 loop: CASRSPTGTGNTEAFF. The CDR3 DNA follows: TGTGCCAGTAGATCCCCCACCGGGACCGGGAACACTGAAGCTTTCTTT.